What follows describes a single T cell receptor (beta chain). The CDR3 is 14 residues long. Germline V gives CDR1 MNHEY, CDR2 SVGEGT. After removal of 6 bases from V and 10 bases from J, the junction contained 7 bases not matched to a gene. The data derive from a study of blood T cell repertoires in COVID-19. In the original analysis: Nucleated cell counts were estimated from reference gene primer amplification. TCRdb's copy holds only in-frame clones and misses some; the assay was immunoSEQ multiplex PCR. V and J calls and clone size are copied from that table; D and trimming were computed from the DNA. This sample has approximately 190,000 clones; 65% to 85% occur once, and the top ten carry less than 3.5%. Study members were between 18 and 89 years old and lived in approximately 25 US regions. Each participant's cohort was designated according to participant-reported clinical history. Before they entered the study, exposed participants had met a COVID-19 case within 2 weeks.

The sequencing input was PBMCs or T cells enriched from blood (not recorded which). The rearrangement uses TRBV6-2 or TRBV6-3 and TRBJ1-6, with TRBD1 identical over 9 bases. The TCR originated in a woman in her twenties or thirties who had been exposed to COVID-19. The CDR3 here is CASSEDRGLSPLHF. CDR3 nucleotide sequence: TGTGCCAGCAGCGAGGACAGGGGTTTGTCACCCCTCCACTTT.